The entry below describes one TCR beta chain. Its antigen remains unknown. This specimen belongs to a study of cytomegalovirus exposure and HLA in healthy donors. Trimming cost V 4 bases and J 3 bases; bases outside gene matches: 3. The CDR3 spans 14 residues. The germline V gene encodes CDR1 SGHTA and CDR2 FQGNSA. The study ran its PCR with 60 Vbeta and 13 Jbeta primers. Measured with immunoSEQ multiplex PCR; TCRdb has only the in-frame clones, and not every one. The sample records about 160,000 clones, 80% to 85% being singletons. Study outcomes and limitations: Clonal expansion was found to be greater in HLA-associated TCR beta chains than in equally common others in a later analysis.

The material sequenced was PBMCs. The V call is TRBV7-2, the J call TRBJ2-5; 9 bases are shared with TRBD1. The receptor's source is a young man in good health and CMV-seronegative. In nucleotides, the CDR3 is TGTGCCAGCAGCTGGGGGGACAGGGAAGAGACCCAGTACTTC. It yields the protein CASSWGDREETQYF.